The next 14 T cell receptor beta chains were all read from a single sample in a study of molecular identifiers for immune sequencing clone quantification. TCRdb reanalysed the PCR reads using MiXCR and keeps one entry per CDR3 protein. The sample holds some 320,000 distinct CDR3 sequences, about 22% seen once. Sequencing was done on a sample of naive CD8+ T cells from blood, with Jurkat cell RNA spiked in. Indicated subset: FACS-sorted CD8+CD4-CCR7+CD45RA+ naive T cells. These receptors came from a human donor in good health. Some libraries in this study had Jurkat cell RNA spiked in.

This clonotype was seen a handful of times. The chain couples TRBV6-2 or TRBV6-3 to TRBJ2-5; tentatively, D is TRBD1 or TRBD2 (5 bases each). From germline, CDR1 is MNHEY and CDR2 SVGEGT. The length of the CDR3 is 15 residues. Trimming left V 5 bases short and J 2 bases short, with 15 bases between. In DNA form, the CDR3 reads TGTGCCAGCAGTCCTCTAAGGGACCAACAAGAGACCCAGTACTTC. Encoded protein: CASSPLRDQQETQYF.

This clonotype was observed at least ten times. The chain has TRBV20-1 and TRBJ1-1, with D perhaps TRBD1 (6 bases). CDR1 and CDR2 from the germline V gene are DFQATT and SNEGSKA (reference sequence). The V end lost 1 base, the J end lost 2 bases, and 14 bases lay between the germline ends. CDR3 length: 15 amino acids. CDR3 bases: TGCAGTGCTAGAGGAATGACAGGACGAAACACTGAAGCTTTCTTT. Its translation: CSARGMTGRNTEAFF.

This clonotype was observed many times. The J gene is TRBJ2-6, the V gene TRBV7-9, with a tentative D call TRBD1 (6 bases). V was pared by 3 bases and J by 2 bases, with 20 bases between. The CDR3 length is 19 residues. CDR1 and CDR2 (germline): SEHNR, FQNEAQ (reference sequence). The CDR3 loop is CASSFLSGTRTPGANVLTF. Written as DNA, the CDR3 is TGTGCCAGCAGCTTTTTATCCGGGACAAGAACACCTGGGGCCAACGTCCTGACTTTC.

On this clonotype itself: A much larger clone differs by one base, so this may be a read error. The chain carries TRBV20-1 and TRBJ2-7; D is unresolved. This CDR3 is 14 amino acids long. Germline assignment: CDR1 DFQATT and CDR2 SNEGSKA (reference sequence). CDR3: CGARAVGITYEQYF. The CDR3 DNA sequence: TGCGGTGCTAGGGCAGTTGGGATCACCTACGAGCAGTACTTC.

At least ten counts were recorded for this clonotype. V is TRBV28 and J is TRBJ2-7; D ambiguous. The CDR3 contains 12 residues. The ends were cut back, 4 bases at V and 6 bases at J, with 10 bases in the middle. In germline, CDR1 is MDHEN, CDR2 SYDVKM. The CDR3: CASSWDFLEQYF. CDR3 in DNA: TGTGCCAGCAGTTGGGATTTCCTCGAGCAGTACTTC. Full variable domain (remainder filled in from reference TRBV28 and TRBJ2-7): DVKVTQSSRYLVKRTGEKVFLECVQDMDHENMFWYRQDPGLGLRLIYFSYDVKMKEKGDIPEGYSVSREKKERFSLILESASTNQTSMYLCASSWDFLEQYFGPGTRLTVT.

Comment on this clonotype: This may arise from a read error, as a much more abundant clone is one base away. The V and J genes are TRBV4-3 and TRBJ2-7, with a weak D call TRBD2 (6 bases). The CDR3 is made up of 15 amino acids. The V end lost 3 bases, the J end lost 3 bases, and 15 bases lay between the germline ends. Germline values: CDR1 LGHNA, CDR2 YSLEER. Written as DNA, the CDR3 is TGCGCCAGCAGCCAGAGGTGGCGGGGCCACTACGAGCAGTACTTC. Residues: CASSQRWRGHYEQYF.

As regards this clonotype: This sequence may be a read error, since a much larger clone differs from it by one base. The chain employs TRBV6-1 and TRBJ2-3; maybe TRBD1 (5 bases). The CDR3 extends over 13 amino acids. CDR1 is MNHNS and CDR2 is SASEGT in the germline V gene. The CDR3 DNA reads as TGTGCCAACAAAATGGAGAACACAGGTACGCAGTATTTT. This codes for CANKMENTGTQYF.

This clonotype was counted at least ten times. The chain combines TRBV20-1 with TRBJ1-1; the match to TRBD1 covers 8 bases. Trimming removed 1 base from V and 2 bases from J; junction bases left unmatched: 6. Germline V lookup: CDR1 DFQATT, CDR2 SNEGSKA (reference sequence). The CDR3 has 15 amino acids. CDR3 DNA sequence: TGCAGTGCTAGAGGGACTCAGGGGGCTAACACTGAAGCTTTCTTT. It is translated as CSARGTQGANTEAFF.

There are many counts of this clonotype. The V call is TRBV15, the J call TRBJ2-5; possibly TRBD1 for D (6 bases). Trimming took 6 bases from V and 0 from J, leaving 11 bases between them. CDR3 length: 14 residues. Germline V CDR1 and CDR2: LNHNV, YYDKDF (reference sequence). The CDR3 DNA reads as TGTGCCACCAGAAAGGACAGCTACCAAGAGACCCAGTACTTC. Amino acids: CATRKDSYQETQYF. Variable domain in full (rest from reference TRBV15 and TRBJ2-5): DAMVIQNPRYQVTQFGKPVTLSCSQTLNHNVMYWYQQKSSQAPKLLFHYYDKDFNNEADTPDNFQSRRPNTSFCFLDIRSPGLGDTAMYLCATRKDSYQETQYFGPGTRLLVL.

This clonotype was counted at least ten times. The chain joins TRBV6-2 or TRBV6-3 to TRBJ1-5, with TRBD1 matching over 8 bases. CDR3 length equals 13 residues. V was clipped by 6 bases and J by 5 bases; unmatched bases: 3. Germline loops: CDR1 MNHEY, CDR2 SVGEGT. Here the CDR3 DNA reads TGTGCCAGCAGCTGGGGACAGGATCAGCCCCAGCATTTT. This translates into CASSWGQDQPQHF.

To note about this clonotype: This may be a read error, as it is one base from a much larger clone. V usage is TRBV5-1 and J usage is TRBJ2-1; D not certain. CDR1 is SGHRS, CDR2 YFSETQ, per germline. CDR3 length equals 16 residues. CDR3 coding DNA: TGCGCCCGCAGCTTGCCGGAGCCGAGCTCCTACAATGAGCAGTTCTTC. Translating it yields CARSLPEPSSYNEQFF.

The table lists this clonotype with many counts. The chain joins TRBV5-1 to TRBJ2-7; D not certain. Germline V gene lookup returns CDR1 SGHRS and CDR2 YFSETQ. The CDR3 is made up of 16 amino acids. V was pared by 0 bases and J by 2 bases, with 15 bases between. CDR3 sequence: CASSLDRAWPTYEQYF. The CDR3 region has the DNA TGCGCCAGCAGCTTGGACCGGGCCTGGCCAACCTACGAGCAGTACTTC. Based on the CDR3 plus reference TRBV5-1 and TRBJ2-7, the full variable domain is KAGVTQTPRYLIKTRGQQVTLSCSPISGHRSVSWYQQTPGQGLQFLFEYFSETQRNKGNFPGRFSGRQFSNSRSEMNVSTLELGDSALYLCASSLDRAWPTYEQYFGPGTRLTVT.

This clonotype has a handful of counts. V and J are TRBV4-1 and TRBJ2-1; D unclear. The germline V gene encodes CDR1 MGHRA and CDR2 YSYEKL. V was pared by 1 base and J by 3 bases, with 10 bases between. The CDR3 extends over 15 amino acids. CDR3 coding DNA: TGCGCCAGCAGCCAAGGTCCCTCCGACTACAATGAGCAGTTCTTC. Encoded protein: CASSQGPSDYNEQFF.

Details on this clonotype: A read error may account for a junction end that differs from germline. In DNA form, the CDR3 reads TGTGCCAGCAGCCCTACGCCGAATCAGCCCCAGCGTTTT. Its protein product is CASSPTPNQPQRF. The chain couples TRBV6-2 or TRBV6-3 to TRBJ1-5, with D uncertain. Germline V gene lookup returns CDR1 MNHEY and CDR2 SVGEGT. The CDR3 sequence is 13 residues long.